A single TCR beta chain is shown here with its context. Its antigen is still unknown. This sample is part of a study of tumor-infiltrating lymphocytes in primary liver carcinoma. Overall study: All patients, whether men or women, fell within 30 to 69 years of age.

The CDR3 is 15 amino acids. With 7 bases removed from V and 1 base from J, the gap between germline ends came to 13 bases. Between 20 and 30 mg of unsorted bulk tissue served as the source from which RNA and DNA were co-extracted. The cohort consisted of patients whose primary liver carcinoma was surgically resected. Study outcomes and limitations: The study found a significantly higher top-250-clone fraction in tumors than in blood (p = 0.039).

Production of TCR beta cDNA used about 500 ng total RNA together with a constant-region primer. Slightly modified ARM-PCR with three nested multiplex PCR rounds yielded TCR beta libraries. The two initial PCR rounds, around 11 cycles each, used TRBV1-TRBV30 forward and C-beta reverse primers. MiXCR, applied by TCRdb to the multiplex PCR reads, yields one record per CDR3 protein. Here the sample spans more than 95,000 distinct CDR3 sequences, approximately 82% being singletons. What was sequenced was liver tumor tissue from sampling region 3. Subset here: tumor region T3, left-lateral pole. The sequence derives from a man aged 35 to 55 with primary liver carcinoma and hepatitis B virus infection. The V gene is TRBV12-3 or TRBV12-4, the J gene TRBJ2-2, with D possibly TRBD2 on 6 matching bases. The CDR3 here is CASILTSGNTGELFF. The CDR3 DNA sequence: TGTGCCAGCATCCTGACTAGTGGGAACACCGGGGAGCTGTTTTTT.